This T cell receptor beta chain was sequenced during a study of cytomegalovirus exposure and HLA in healthy donors (dated by TCRdb to the late 2010s). For the study in its entirety: According to an earlier analysis of around 600 of the donors, roughly 180 million T cells yielded over 90 million unique TCR beta sequences and 250 to 350 Gb of sequence data. All discovery cohort repertoires had been generated on a single sequencing platform. Class I and class II HLA loci were covered by the typing at four-digit resolution. Of the 300 to 450 genotyped donors, approximately 83% fell in the genetic ancestry cluster associated with self-reported Caucasian donors. About 5 DR-DQ haplotypes were handled as single units for association and clustering, since linkage in the cohort was strong. An earlier analysis of around 640 of the donors used high-throughput TCR beta sequencing to judge whether each TCR beta V gene segment behaved as functional or pseudogenic. The study profiled the T cell repertoires of 550 to 700 subjects by immunosequencing and related them to cytomegalovirus serostatus. High-throughput TCR immunosequencing, statistical association of individual TCRs with disease status, and machine learning were combined to predict cytomegalovirus infection status. A later genetic analysis used genome-wide SNP genotypes for about 65% of the roughly 670 donors, treating that subset as a discovery cohort. The later analysis used no new phenotypic data to find candidate immune exposures, relying instead on TCR beta sequences and their occurrence across donors. In addition to the first cohort of several hundred subjects, a separate validation cohort of some 120 different subjects was used. In a later analysis, previously published TCR beta repertoires from about 640 donors were re-analyzed and high-resolution HLA genotyping was added so that TCR occurrence patterns could be studied. The number of typed donors differed by locus: 629-630 for A, B, C, DRB1 and DQB1; some 500 for DQA1; some 610 for DPA1; and about 450 for DPB1. Among over 350 genotyped donors of the cohort, an average of around 240,000 unique TCR beta nucleotide sequences were sequenced per donor, roughly 20% of them non-productive. The study aimed to test whether signatures of past pathogen exposure could be identified by cataloging public T cell receptors. An early release covering about 600 HLA-typed donors comprised approximately 290 gigabases of sequencing data and tens of millions of unique TCR sequences. Donor age, sex, ethnicity and CMV serostatus were compiled together with the repertoire data.

The cohort was made up of under 800 healthy bone marrow donors. At the time of sampling, every cohort member was nominally healthy, though immune exposures that went unrecorded were likely present. The donor tested CMV seropositive and was one of the 289 seropositive cohort members. Each donor provided a peripheral blood sample, and peripheral blood mononuclear cells were used for TCR beta sequencing. The Qiagen DNeasy Blood Extraction Kit was used to extract genomic DNA from the blood cell samples. Comment on this clone: Which antigen it targets is not known. No much larger clone is present one base from it, and per-base qualities are unavailable.

The cysteine opens and the phenylalanine closes a CDR3 of 17 amino acids. Kept here is only the CDR3 DNA, which spans 51 bases and is read in frame from base 1. V was cut back by 6 bases and J by 0 bases, leaving a gap of 18 bases between them. From a lookup of the germline V gene, CDR1 and CDR2 are MDHEN and SYDVKM. Receptor amplification or capture employed the immunoSEQ multiplex PCR assay. For the multiplex PCR, a mixture combining 60 forward primers for TCR Vbeta segments and 13 reverse primers for TCR Jbeta segments was used. The CDR3 region of rearranged TCR beta genes was amplified from genomic DNA with a multiplex PCR assay. On the Illumina HiSeq System, the amplified TCR beta libraries were sequenced as 87-base-pair reads. In the authors' own workflow: A later analysis tallied tens of millions of unique TCR beta chains across the 700 or so repertoires, and about 10 million of those chains were shared by two or more donors. A nearest-neighbor algorithm error-corrected the raw reads and collapsed the reads into unique sequences, merging closely related sequences to remove PCR and sequencing errors. To assign V, D and J gene segments, CDR3 sequences were aligned to IMGT reference sequences. For a sequence to be retained, a match of at least six nucleotides to both a V gene segment and a J gene segment was required. Rearrangements were called productive when the CDR3 lacked stop codons and stayed in frame with V and J; all others were non-productive. CDR3 was defined according to IMGT convention as the region running from the second conserved V-encoded cysteine to the conserved J-encoded phenylalanine. The earlier analysis of some 550 of the donors excluded any sequence lacking an unambiguous match to a single V gene segment. In an earlier analysis of around 590 of the donors, a V segment was called functional when productive rearrangements were above 56.7%, and segregating when the standard deviation between donors exceeded 5%. A statistical classification framework was built for diagnosing cytomegalovirus status from the catalog of TCR beta chain sequences. A later analysis assigned V and J genes by comparing TCR nucleotide sequences with IMGT/GENE-DB human TR gene sequences. A later analysis assigned CDR3 sequences and most-parsimonious VDJ recombination scenarios with the TCRdist pipeline. A later analysis defined each TCR beta chain by its CDR3 amino acid sequence plus V-gene family, and excluded reads lacking a unique V-gene family. In a later analysis, around 600 highly shared, low-generation-probability nucleotide sequences were removed to address suspected cross-contamination and a sequencing artifact. A later analysis calculated a clonal expansion index for each public chain from normalized within-repertoire ranks of inferred template counts. In a later analysis, generation probabilities were computed using a VDJ recombination model fitted to out-of-frame rearrangements, and the results were checked against IGoR. Hypergeometric tests were used in a later analysis to score TCR-TCR, TCR-HLA and TCR-CMV co-occurrence, with a repertoire-size bias correction applied to the TCR pairs. To estimate false discovery rates, a later analysis permuted the HLA or CMV assignments 20 times. In a later analysis, co-occurring TCRs were grouped using DBSCAN, and TCRdist sequence similarity was added for clustering within HLA-allele-positive subsets. For co-occurrence clustering, repertoires with fewer than 30,000 or more than 120,000 public chains were excluded, along with roughly 5 repertoires with anomalous nucleotide sharing. TCRdb mirrors the immuneACCESS table, restricted to in-frame sequences. Some clones are absent from its copies; in checked studies, under half trace to an unresolved V gene, and the reason for the others is unknown. V and J calls and clone size are as listed in that table; D and trimming were resolved from the DNA. This sample holds roughly 100,000 clones; over 75% were observed only once. Jointly, the top ten make up roughly 5.4% of the sample.

Summary of the overall study and its limitations: In vitro tests confirmed that a few of the cytomegalovirus-associated TCR beta chains recognize cytomegalovirus antigens. A cluster of highly shared sequence variants was judged likely to be a technical artifact of the sequencing pipeline. The authors suggested that the approach could potentially be extended to other disease states and immunological phenotypes. A further reported finding was that TCR beta sequences accurately predicted the HLA-A and HLA-B alleles for most subjects in the first cohort. Because counts were too low, roughly 18 rarely observed V segments, including chromosome 9 orphons, were left out of the earlier analysis of 587 of the donors. Roughly uniform sequencing depth across donors was assumed in presence/absence analyses, although this assumption may not hold. In a later analysis, the rate of TCR association differed among HLA loci, with DRB1 alleles having the most associated TCRs and HLA-C alleles having the fewest. Across donors, most TCR sequences were observed very rarely, whereas some public TCRs were present in many individuals. Because HLA typing was unavailable for some donors at each locus, only the typed subset was used in association tests. In this cohort, only TCR beta chains were sequenced, and detectable features were limited by the absence of alpha or paired-chain data. Linkage disequilibrium might explain the correlated functional status among segregating V segments, but an unknown experimental factor could not be excluded. An association between a missense DCLRE1C variant and V-gene and J-gene trimming of TCR beta chains was found in a later genetic analysis and replicated in an independent cohort. A later analysis reported that several top co-occurrence clusters appeared linked to parvovirus B19, influenza, CMV and Epstein-Barr virus. The classifier was reported to diagnose cytomegalovirus status with high specificity and sensitivity in both the original and validation cohorts. Specific HLA alleles were associated with roughly 16,000 TCR beta sequences at a false discovery rate of 0.05 in a later analysis. Some IMGT-functional V segments, including TRBV6-2 and TRBV6-3, could not be told apart with the 87-base-pair reads, so those segments were excluded. The study gave a list of about 160 TCR beta chains associated with cytomegalovirus. In an earlier analysis of 500 to 650 of the donors, most TCR beta V segments appeared in productive rearrangements about 87% or about 30% of the time, broadly matching IMGT annotations. CMV serostatus was the only immune exposure information available for the cohort. Strong co-occurrence of HLA alleles, especially DR and DQ, made assigning TCR associations to individual alleles difficult. A later analysis found that most CMV-associated TCR beta chains appeared HLA-restricted, with HLA associations seemingly driven largely by CMV exposure. Compared with the approximately 600-donor mean, donors in an Asian-associated ancestry cluster had fewer N-insertions in productive TCRs, according to a later genetic analysis. In a later analysis, HLA-associated TCR beta chains were found to be more clonally expanded and to have lower generation probabilities than equally common non-associated chains.

This clonotype originated in a woman aged 18-29 years in good health and CMV-seropositive. The chain links TRBV28 with TRBJ1-5; the D gene remains uncertain. Input material: PBMCs. CDR3 reads: CASSIGRLSYSNQPQHF. The nucleotide sequence reads as follows: TGTGCCAGCAGCATAGGCAGACTCAGTTATAGCAATCAGCCCCAGCATTTT.